A single TCR beta chain is shown here with its context. Its antigen is undetermined. These data originate in a study of graft-versus-host responses after intestinal transplantation. Turning to the study itself: Grafts were multivisceral, liver-intestinal, or isolated intestinal. The recipients all started with anti-thymocyte globulin induction and then took tacrolimus and steroids for roughly three years. Overall study findings and caveats: Some GvH clones were seen earlier in gut or blood, suggesting intestinal origin. Declining HvG levels early post-transplant were linked to peak circulating GvH clone levels.

TCRdb's copy holds only in-frame clones and misses some; the assay was immunoSEQ multiplex PCR. The sample shows approximately 90,000 clones, approximately 90% of them seen only once. Germline loops: CDR1 MNHNS, CDR2 SASEGT. The CDR3 is 13 amino acids. With V trimmed by 4 bases and J by 10 bases, 6 bases remained unmatched. V and J are TRBV6-1 and TRBJ2-1; 8 bases fit TRBD2. The sequenced sample was unstimulated CD4+ T cells sorted from spleen or lymph node cells, obtained before transplant. The receptor was derived from a human donor who was the organ donor for an intestinal transplant. In DNA form, the CDR3 reads TGTGCCAGCAGTGGGAGAATAGCGGGAGAGCAGTTCTTC. This sequence encodes CASSGRIAGEQFF.